The 10 T cell receptor beta chains presented below share a single source sample, sequenced in a study of cytomegalovirus exposure and HLA in healthy donors. Use of 60 Vbeta and 13 Jbeta primers characterized the PCR. The table came from immunoSEQ multiplex PCR; TCRdb's copy has only in-frame clones and leaves some out. The data show some 180,000 clones, roughly four fifths seen once. Sample: PBMCs. These receptors were collected from a male donor in good health and CMV-seronegative.

The rearrangement uses TRBV6-1 and TRBJ2-1; 7 bases are a match to TRBD2. Trimming cost V 1 base and J 0 bases; bases outside gene matches: 3. CDR3 length: 16 residues. Germline V lookup: CDR1 MNHNS, CDR2 SASEGT. This CDR3 reads CASSEEAGSSYNEQFF. CDR3 coding DNA: TGTGCCAGCAGTGAAGAAGCGGGAAGCTCCTACAATGAGCAGTTCTTC.

This sequence joins TRBV6-1 and TRBJ1-1; TRBD1 might be the D (6 bases). The V gene lost 5 bases and the J gene lost 5 bases, with 18 bases spanning the gap. The germline V gene encodes CDR1 MNHNS and CDR2 SASEGT. This CDR3 spans 15 amino acids. CDR3 residues: CASSQGLATGTEAFF. CDR3 DNA: TGTGCCAGCAGTCAGGGGCTGGCGACGGGGACTGAAGCTTTCTTT.

The V call is TRBV6-5, the J call TRBJ1-6; no clear D. In germline, CDR1 is MNHEY, CDR2 SVGAGI. Trimming took off 11 bases at V and 3 bases at J, with 11 bases between the two ends. The CDR3 contains 13 residues. CDR3 nucleotide sequence: TGTGCCGGGTCCCGGGGCTATAATTCACCCCTCCACTTT. It is translated as CAGSRGYNSPLHF.

This clone has a single count. This chain links TRBV7-9 with TRBJ2-3; TRBD1 matches 11 bases. The CDR3 is made up of 14 amino acids. The germline V gene encodes CDR1 SEHNR and CDR2 FQNEAQ (reference sequence). J gave up 7 bases and V 4 bases, and 4 bases lay outside the gene matches. CDR3 sequence reads: CASSSGTGGNTQYF. DNA for the CDR3: TGTGCCAGCAGCTCCGGGACAGGGGGAAATACGCAGTATTTT.

This clone appeared a single time. The chain has TRBV30 and TRBJ2-5; D gene uncertain. V shed 4 bases and J shed 5 bases, with 8 bases lying between them. The CDR3 runs 11 residues. CDR1 and CDR2 from the germline V gene are GTSNPN and SVGIG (reference sequence). The CDR3 is CAWTEMETQYF. The CDR3 DNA sequence: TGTGCCTGGACGGAGATGGAGACCCAGTACTTC. Full variable domain (missing parts from reference TRBV30 and TRBJ2-5): SQTIHQWPATLVQPVGSPLSLECTVEGTSNPNLYWYRQAAGRGLQLLFYSVGIGQISSEVPQNLSASRPQDRQFILSSKKLLLSDSGFYLCAWTEMETQYFGPGTRLLVL.

V is TRBV11-3 and J is TRBJ1-5, with a tentative D call TRBD1 (6 bases). This CDR3 has 16 amino acids. V was clipped by 5 bases and J by 6 bases, with 20 bases between them. In germline, CDR1 is SGHNT, CDR2 YENEEA. The CDR3 coding sequence is TGTGCCAGCAGCCGGTCGGGGGGGGCAAAAAGTCAGCCCCAGCATTTT. Protein sequence: CASSRSGGAKSQPQHF.

This chain joins TRBV30 and TRBJ1-1; the D gene is possibly TRBD1 (5 bases). Germline lookup yields CDR1 GTSNPN and CDR2 SVGIG (reference sequence). Trimming took 0 bases from V and 6 from J, leaving 8 bases between them. The CDR3 consists of 12 residues. The CDR3 here is CAWSVWGSEAFF. The CDR3 bases are TGTGCCTGGAGTGTATGGGGCTCTGAAGCTTTCTTT.

The gene calls are TRBV28 and TRBJ2-1; 7 bases match TRBD2. V shed 4 bases, J shed 5 bases, and the junction held 17 bases outside the gene matches. The germline V gene has CDR1 MDHEN and CDR2 SYDVKM. CDR3 length: 18 amino acids. The CDR3 sequence: CASSSIWGSSGNDNEQFF. As DNA, the CDR3 is TGTGCCAGCAGTTCAATCTGGGGGTCTAGCGGCAACGACAATGAGCAGTTCTTC.

The chain uses TRBV7-8 and TRBJ2-1; TRBD2 matches 10 bases. The V segment lost 1 base and the J segment 1 base; nucleotides outside the gene matches: 4. CDR3 size: 17 residues. Germline CDR1 and CDR2: SGHVS and FQNEAQ. The CDR3 is CASSLGASGSSYNEQFF. For the CDR3, the DNA is TGTGCCAGCAGCTTAGGGGCTAGCGGGAGTTCCTACAATGAGCAGTTCTTC.

The chain combines TRBV28 with TRBJ2-7; 8 nucleotides align to TRBD2. The CDR3 is made up of 17 amino acids. The V gene end was trimmed by 2 bases and the J gene end by 3 bases; junction bases not matched to a gene: 12. In germline, CDR1 is MDHEN, CDR2 SYDVKM. The CDR3 DNA reads TGTGCCAGCAGTTTAGGTCAGCGGGGGCTTTACCTCTACGAGCAGTACTTC. Its protein is CASSLGQRGLYLYEQYF.